The next 5 T cell receptor beta chains were all read from a single sample in a study of blood T cell repertoires in COVID-19. Here immunoSEQ multiplex PCR was the method, and the copy in TCRdb shows in-frame clones only, minus some. The table includes tens of thousands of clones, 80% to 90% detected once. The sample was peripheral blood. All receptors derive from a man of 80 years or more with acute or convalescent COVID-19.

The chain joins TRBV3-1 (or the pseudogene TRBV3-2) to TRBJ2-3, with 9 bases matching TRBD2. The CDR3 has 17 residues. CDR1 is LGHDT and CDR2 is YNNKEL in the germline V gene (reference sequence). With V trimmed by 1 base and J by 1 base, 6 bases remained unmatched. CDR3 amino acids: CASSQALAGTRTDTQYF. The CDR3 region has the DNA TGTGCCAGCAGCCAAGCCCTAGCGGGGACACGCACAGATACGCAGTATTTT.

The V call is TRBV3-1 (or the pseudogene TRBV3-2), the J call TRBJ2-5, with 9 bases that match TRBD2. Looked up from germline, CDR1 is LGHDT and CDR2 is YNNKEL (reference sequence). V lost 4 bases and J lost 5; bases outside the gene matches: 14. The CDR3 contains 17 residues. In nucleotides, the CDR3 is TGTGCCAGCAGCCTCGGTCTGACTAGCGGTTCCCGGGAGACCCAGTACTTC. Its protein product is CASSLGLTSGSRETQYF.

Only one count was recorded for this clone. V usage is TRBV5-6 and J usage is TRBJ1-2; 7 bases are a match to TRBD1. The CDR3 has 15 amino acids. After removal of 5 bases from V and 4 bases from J, the junction contained 11 bases not matched to a gene. In germline, CDR1 is SGHDT, CDR2 YYEEEE. CDR3 sequence (DNA): TGTGCCAGCAGTCGAGGGACAGTTACGCTCTATGGCTACACCTTC. Its protein is CASSRGTVTLYGYTF.

This clone was seen just once. V usage is TRBV25-1 and J usage is TRBJ2-3, with D perhaps TRBD2 (6 bases). The length of the CDR3 is 12 residues. Germline CDR1 reads MGHDK; CDR2 reads SYGVNS. V was pared by 4 bases and J by 8 bases, with 10 bases between. CDR3 sequence: CASSAGLGTQYF. The CDR3 DNA follows: TGTGCCAGCAGTGCGGGACTCGGTACGCAGTATTTT.

There are a few counts of this clone. This chain links TRBV5-4 with TRBJ1-2; D not resolved. V gave up 1 base and J gave up 8 bases, with 12 bases separating them. The CDR3 has 13 amino acids. CDR1 and CDR2 from the germline V gene are SGHNT and YYREEE (reference sequence). The CDR3 DNA sequence: TGTGCCAGCAGCTTGACTCCCTCTTTCGGCTACACCTTC. As protein: CASSLTPSFGYTF. The entire variable domain, with the rest obtained from reference TRBV5-4 and TRBJ1-2, is as follows: ETGVTQSPTHLIKTRGQQVTLRCSSQSGHNTVSWYQQALGQGPQFIFQYYREEENGRGNFPPRFSGLQFPNYSSELNVNALELDDSALYLCASSLTPSFGYTFGSGTRLTVV.